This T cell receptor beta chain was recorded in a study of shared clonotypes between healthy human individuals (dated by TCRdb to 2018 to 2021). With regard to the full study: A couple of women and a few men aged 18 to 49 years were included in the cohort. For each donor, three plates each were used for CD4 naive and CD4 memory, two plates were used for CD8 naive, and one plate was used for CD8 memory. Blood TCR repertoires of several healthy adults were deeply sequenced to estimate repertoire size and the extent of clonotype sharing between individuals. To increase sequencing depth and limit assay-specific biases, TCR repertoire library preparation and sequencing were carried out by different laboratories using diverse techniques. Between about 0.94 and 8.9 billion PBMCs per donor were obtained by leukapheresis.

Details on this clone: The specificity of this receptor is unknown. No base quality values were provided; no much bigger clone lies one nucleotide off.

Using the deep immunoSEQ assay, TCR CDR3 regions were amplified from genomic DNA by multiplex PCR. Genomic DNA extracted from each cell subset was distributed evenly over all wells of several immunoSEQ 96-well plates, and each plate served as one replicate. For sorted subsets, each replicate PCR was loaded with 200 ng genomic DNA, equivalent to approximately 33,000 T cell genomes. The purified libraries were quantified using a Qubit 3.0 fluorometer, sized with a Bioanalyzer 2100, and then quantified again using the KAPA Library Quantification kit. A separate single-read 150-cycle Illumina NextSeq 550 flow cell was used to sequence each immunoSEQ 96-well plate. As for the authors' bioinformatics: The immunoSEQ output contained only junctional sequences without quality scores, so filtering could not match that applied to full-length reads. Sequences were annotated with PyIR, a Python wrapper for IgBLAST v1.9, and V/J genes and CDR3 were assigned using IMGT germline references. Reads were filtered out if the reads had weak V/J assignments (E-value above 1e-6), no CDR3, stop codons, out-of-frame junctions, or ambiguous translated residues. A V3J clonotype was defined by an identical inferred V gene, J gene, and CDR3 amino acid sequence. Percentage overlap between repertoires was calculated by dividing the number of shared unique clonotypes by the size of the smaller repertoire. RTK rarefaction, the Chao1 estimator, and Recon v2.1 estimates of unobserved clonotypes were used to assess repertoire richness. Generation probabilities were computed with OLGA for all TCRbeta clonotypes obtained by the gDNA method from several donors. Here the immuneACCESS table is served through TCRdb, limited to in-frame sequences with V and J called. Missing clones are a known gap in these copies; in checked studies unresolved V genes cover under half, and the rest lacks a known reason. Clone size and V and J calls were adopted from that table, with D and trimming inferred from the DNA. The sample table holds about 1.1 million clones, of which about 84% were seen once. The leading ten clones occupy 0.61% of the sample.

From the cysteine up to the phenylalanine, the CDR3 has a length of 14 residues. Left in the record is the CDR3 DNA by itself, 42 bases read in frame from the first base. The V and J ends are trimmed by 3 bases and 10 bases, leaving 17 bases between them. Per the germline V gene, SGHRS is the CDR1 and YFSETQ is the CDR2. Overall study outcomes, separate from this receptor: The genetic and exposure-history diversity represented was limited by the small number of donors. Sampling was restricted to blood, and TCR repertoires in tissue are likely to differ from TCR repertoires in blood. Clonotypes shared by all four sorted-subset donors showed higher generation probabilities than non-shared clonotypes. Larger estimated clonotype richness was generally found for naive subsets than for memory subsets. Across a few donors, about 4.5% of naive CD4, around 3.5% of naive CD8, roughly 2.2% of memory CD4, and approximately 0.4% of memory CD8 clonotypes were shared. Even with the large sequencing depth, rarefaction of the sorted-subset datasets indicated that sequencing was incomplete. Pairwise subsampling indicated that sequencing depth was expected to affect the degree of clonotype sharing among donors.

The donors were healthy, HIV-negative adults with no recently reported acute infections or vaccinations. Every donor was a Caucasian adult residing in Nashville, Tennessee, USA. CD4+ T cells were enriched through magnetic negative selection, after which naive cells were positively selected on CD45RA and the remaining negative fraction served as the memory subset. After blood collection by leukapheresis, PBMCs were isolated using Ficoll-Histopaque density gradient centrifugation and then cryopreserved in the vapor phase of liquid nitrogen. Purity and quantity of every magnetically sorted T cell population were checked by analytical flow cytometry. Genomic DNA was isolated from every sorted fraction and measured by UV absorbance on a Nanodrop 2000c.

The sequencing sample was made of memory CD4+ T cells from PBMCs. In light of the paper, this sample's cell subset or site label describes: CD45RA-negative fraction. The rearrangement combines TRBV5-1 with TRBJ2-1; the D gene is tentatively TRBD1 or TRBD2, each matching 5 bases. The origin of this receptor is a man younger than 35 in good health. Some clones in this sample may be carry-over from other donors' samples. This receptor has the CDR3 CASSSRGTPLEQFF. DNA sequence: TGCGCCAGCAGCTCCCGAGGGACCCCATTAGAGCAGTTCTTC.